This T cell receptor beta chain was profiled in a study of T cells in Graves' hyperthyroidism and ophthalmopathy. General study points: Classification by a 13 V-J model distinguished ophthalmopathy from stable hyperthyroidism.

Germline V CDR1 and CDR2: LGHNT, FRNRAP. V was cut by 0 bases and J by 5 bases, with 28 bases left in between. The CDR3 sequence is 20 residues long. RNA transcripts were the template for amplifying TCR beta CDR3 regions. An initial round of RT-PCR targeting the TCR CDR3 relied on the HTBI primer set. Each CDR3 protein gets one entry after TCRdb re-called the multiplex PCR reads with MiXCR. The data show 400,000 to 550,000 distinct CDR3 sequences, with roughly a quarter seen just once and roughly 10% held by the top ten. This clonotype was observed many times. Antigen unknown. V gene TRBV12-5 combines with J gene TRBJ1-2; perhaps TRBD1 as D (6 bases). This TCR was recovered from a woman aged 25-40 years with Graves' ophthalmopathy. Sequenced input: blood. Here the CDR3 DNA reads TGTGCTAGTGGTTTGGTAACCCCCAACAGGGCATTCTGTAATAAATATGGCTACACCTTC. It encodes CASGLVTPNRAFCNKYGYTF.